A single sample gave rise to the 4 T cell receptor beta chains below, sequenced in a study of early T cells in non-severe SARS-CoV-2 infection. TCRdb re-analysed the 5' RACE reads in MiXCR, keeping a single row per CDR3 protein. The table has 60,000 to 90,000 distinct CDR3 sequences, around 8.7% seen once. Input material: whole blood. The source of these receptors is an adult who was a healthcare worker with PCR-confirmed SARS-CoV-2 infection or an uninfected control (not recorded which).

With regard to this clonotype: The junction departs from the called germline gene at one end, perhaps through a read error. The chain links TRBV12-3 or TRBV12-4 to TRBJ1-5, with a tentative D call TRBD1 (6 bases). The length of the CDR3 is 15 residues. CDR3 bases: TGTGCCAGCAGTTTTAATTGGAGGGGGAATCAGGCCCAGCATTTT. Its translation: CASSFNWRGNQAQHF.

The rearrangement uses TRBV7-6 and TRBJ2-2, with TRBD1 matching over 7 bases. The CDR3 is 16 residues long. V shed 2 bases, J shed 3 bases, and the junction held 6 bases outside the gene matches. In germline, CDR1 is SGHVS, CDR2 FNYEAQ. In nucleotides, the CDR3 is TGTGCCAGCAGCTTATATTTCACAGGGGACACCGGGGAGCTGTTTTTT. Translation: CASSLYFTGDTGELFF.

This clonotype was counted only a few times. The genes are TRBV12-3 or TRBV12-4 and TRBJ2-1; 10 bases map to TRBD1. The ends lost 6 bases at V and 4 bases at J; junction bases unmatched: 6. The CDR3 spans 15 residues. In nucleotides, the CDR3 is TGTGCCAGCAGACCGGACAGGGGGACATACAATGAGCAGTTCTTC. It translates to CASRPDRGTYNEQFF.

This clonotype was found many times. V usage is TRBV5-4 and J usage is TRBJ2-1; 10 bases are shared with TRBD2. Germline V CDR1 and CDR2: SGHNT, YYREEE (reference sequence). The J segment lost 4 bases and the V segment lost 4 bases, leaving 5 bases of the junction unmatched. There are 15 residues in the CDR3. The CDR3 nucleotides are TGTGCCAGCAGCAAGCGGGAGGGCCTGTACAATGAGCAGTTCTTC. Encoded protein: CASSKREGLYNEQFF.